The 21 T cell receptor beta chains below all came from one sample that was sequenced in a study of neurological immune-mediated disorders. From the 5' RACE reads, TCRdb called clonotypes with MiXCR, one entry per CDR3 protein. The sample gives 70,000 to 95,000 distinct CDR3 sequences, roughly an eighth of which show up once; 5% is in the top ten. Noted time point: longitudinal time-point 2. Sequenced input: PBMCs. These receptor sequences come from a female donor with HTLV-1-associated myelopathy (HAM/TSP).

This clonotype was found many times. The chain is built from TRBV29-1 and TRBJ1-4; no firm D call. This CDR3 comprises 11 residues. Trimming stripped 3 bases from V and 4 bases from J, with 3 bases between. The germline V gene encodes CDR1 SQVTM and CDR2 ANQGSEA. The CDR3 here is CSVDSNEKLFF. The CDR3 coding sequence is TGCAGCGTTGACAGTAATGAAAAACTGTTTTTT.

This clonotype was detected ten times or more. This chain links TRBV5-1 with TRBJ2-3; D possibly matches TRBD1 or TRBD2 (6 bases each). This CDR3 is built from 14 residues. CDR1 and CDR2 from the germline V gene are SGHRS and YFSETQ. With 3 bases removed from V and 4 bases from J, the gap between germline ends came to 12 bases. CDR3 protein: CASSYAGGADTQYF. In nucleotides, the CDR3 is TGCGCCAGCAGCTACGCCGGGGGCGCAGATACGCAGTATTTT.

This clonotype was counted at least ten times. V is TRBV5-5 and J is TRBJ1-5; D gene uncertain. This CDR3 has 14 amino acids. Germline V gene lookup returns CDR1 SGHKS and CDR2 YYEKEE (reference sequence). The V end was cut by 1 base, the J end by 3 bases, with 8 bases between. CDR3 DNA sequence: TGTGCCAGCAGCTTGCTAGCAGACAATCAGCCCCAGCATTTT. It codes for CASSLLADNQPQHF.

This clonotype was seen ten or more times. The chain links TRBV20-1 to TRBJ1-5; D possibly corresponds to TRBD1 (5 bases). There are 13 residues in the CDR3. Trimming removed 1 base at V and 5 bases at J, with 9 bases between. Germline assignment: CDR1 DFQATT and CDR2 SNEGSKA (reference sequence). CDR3 amino acids: CSARVGVDQPQHF. CDR3 in DNA: TGCAGTGCTAGAGTGGGGGTGGATCAGCCCCAGCATTTT.

This clonotype has ten or more counts. The chain is built from TRBV3-1 and TRBJ1-1; D may be TRBD1 (5 bases). V lost 3 bases, J lost 0 bases, and 17 bases lay in between. Germline V gene sequence: CDR1 LGHDT, CDR2 YNNKEL (reference sequence). This CDR3 comprises 17 residues. CDR3: CASSHQGAQRMNTEAFF. The DNA of the CDR3 is TGTGCCAGCAGCCATCAAGGGGCACAAAGAATGAACACTGAAGCTTTCTTT.

This clonotype was counted many times. The J gene is TRBJ1-2, the V gene TRBV10-3; no firm D call. Trimming pared 1 base from V and 2 bases from J, leaving 11 bases between. This CDR3 is built from 15 residues. Germline V lookup: CDR1 ENHRY, CDR2 SYGVKD. The chain's CDR3 is CAISEYARTNYGYTF. For the CDR3, the DNA is TGTGCCATCAGTGAGTACGCCAGGACCAACTATGGCTACACCTTC.

At least ten counts were recorded for this clonotype. The chain uses TRBV20-1 and TRBJ2-3; 10 bases fit TRBD2. Germline V CDR1 and CDR2: DFQATT, SNEGSKA (reference sequence). Trimming took 7 bases from V and 4 from J; bases not matched to a gene: 14. This CDR3 region has 16 residues. The CDR3 DNA is TGCAGTGTTCTAGGAGGGCCTAGCGGGGGATCAGATACGCAGTATTTT. This gives the protein CSVLGGPSGGSDTQYF.

This clonotype has ten or more counts. CDR3 in DNA: TGTGCCAGCAGTTTTAACGGCGGGGTTTACACTGAAGCTTTCTTT. This sequence encodes CASSFNGGVYTEAFF. The chain couples TRBV12-3 or TRBV12-4 to TRBJ1-1; unclear D gene. The CDR3 totals 15 residues. Between the trimmed V and J ends, which lost 3 bases and 3 bases, there was a span of 14 bases.

This clonotype has a count of ten or more. The chain employs TRBV6-1 and TRBJ1-5; D might be TRBD1 (6 bases). Trimming took off 8 bases at V and 7 bases at J, with 15 bases between the two ends. CDR3 length: 13 residues. Per the germline V gene, CDR1 is MNHNS and CDR2 is SASEGT. The CDR3 DNA sequence: TGTGCCAGCTCTTTCCAACAGGGCCAGCCCCAGCATTTT. It codes for CASSFQQGQPQHF.

This clonotype has at least ten counts. The chain employs TRBV12-3 or TRBV12-4 and TRBJ2-2; D is uncertain. CDR3 length: 13 residues. The V and J ends lost 5 bases and 6 bases respectively, with 10 bases between them. The CDR3 sequence is CASSLTKAGELFF. Written as DNA, the CDR3 is TGTGCCAGCAGTCTTACGAAGGCCGGGGAGCTGTTTTTT.

Concerning this clonotype: The CDR3 does not close with the conserved phenylalanine or tryptophan, likely indicating a read error. The J gene is TRBJ2-3, the V gene TRBV3-1, with D possibly being TRBD2 (5 bases). Germline V gene sequence: CDR1 LGHDT, CDR2 YNNKEL (reference sequence). The CDR3 is 16 residues long. The CDR3 DNA reads TGTGCCAACAGCCTAGAAGGGAGTTTCTACACAGATACGCAGTATTTA. This codes for CANSLEGSFYTDTQYL.

This clonotype was recorded many times. The chain links TRBV5-1 to TRBJ2-5; 14 bases match TRBD2. The CDR3 is 15 amino acids. J gave up 4 bases and V 4 bases, and 3 bases lay outside the gene matches. Germline values: CDR1 SGHRS, CDR2 YFSETQ. CDR3 region: CASSRGTSGGETQYF. CDR3 nucleotides: TGCGCCAGCAGCCGGGGGACTAGCGGGGGAGAGACCCAGTACTTC.

This clonotype came up a few times. The rearrangement joins TRBV30 to TRBJ2-7; perhaps TRBD2 as D (6 bases). There are 13 residues in the CDR3. Deletions cut 5 bases from V and 0 bases from J, with 11 bases between. Germline assignment: CDR1 GTSNPN and CDR2 SVGIG (reference sequence). In DNA, the CDR3 is TGTGCCTGGGGTTCCGGGAGCTCCTACGAGCAGTACTTC. As protein: CAWGSGSSYEQYF.

This clonotype came up many times. The chain joins TRBV20-1 to TRBJ2-3, with D possibly matching TRBD1 (5 bases). Germline lookup yields CDR1 DFQATT and CDR2 SNEGSKA (reference sequence). Trimming removed 5 bases from V and 6 bases from J, with 12 bases in between. The CDR3 covers 12 residues. The CDR3 reads CSAGSRQDTQYF. CDR3 DNA sequence: TGCAGTGCTGGATCCCGACAGGATACGCAGTATTTT.

CDR3 residues: CASSRQGLNYGYTF. The CDR3 DNA sequence: TGTGCCAGCAGTCGACAGGGACTTAACTATGGCTACACCTTC. The chain links TRBV2 to TRBJ1-2; 7 bases agree with TRBD1. Germline CDR1 is SNHLY and CDR2 is FYNNEI. With V trimmed by 5 bases and J by 1 base, 4 bases remained unmatched. The length of the CDR3 is 14 residues.

This clonotype was detected ten times or more. V usage is TRBV10-3 and J usage is TRBJ1-6, with TRBD1 identical over 7 bases. V lost 3 bases and J lost 9; bases outside the gene matches: 8. Germline V lookup: CDR1 ENHRY, CDR2 SYGVKD. The CDR3 loop spans 15 amino acids. CDR3 sequence: CAISDLVPGGSPLHF. CDR3 DNA sequence: TGTGCCATCAGTGACCTGGTCCCAGGGGGTTCACCCCTCCACTTT.

At least ten counts were recorded for this clonotype. V and J are TRBV28 and TRBJ2-2; 8 positions agree with TRBD1. V gave up 6 bases and J gave up 2 bases; unmatched junction bases: 8. Germline V gene lookup returns CDR1 MDHEN and CDR2 SYDVKM. The CDR3 has 16 residues. The chain's CDR3 is CASRPQGQGNTGELFF. The CDR3 bases are TGTGCCAGCAGGCCCCAAGGACAGGGTAACACCGGGGAGCTGTTTTTT.

In DNA, the CDR3 is TGCAGTGCCTCAACTAGCGGGGGGGCCACAGATACGCAGTATTTT. This translates into CSASTSGGATDTQYF. The rearrangement uses TRBV20-1 and TRBJ2-3; 13 bases agree with TRBD2. J lost 2 bases, V lost 6 bases, and 5 bases had no gene match. This CDR3 spans 15 amino acids. Germline V gene lookup returns CDR1 DFQATT and CDR2 SNEGSKA (reference sequence).

This clonotype was seen many times. For the CDR3, the DNA is TGCGCCAGCAGCCCCACAGGGAGCACAGATACGCAGTATTTT. Its protein is CASSPTGSTDTQYF. The J gene is TRBJ2-3, the V gene TRBV4-1, with a possible D match to TRBD1 (6 bases). This CDR3 contains 14 residues. Trimming pared 4 bases from V and 0 bases from J, leaving 8 bases between. Germline V gene sequence: CDR1 MGHRA, CDR2 YSYEKL.

This clonotype has ten or more counts. The V call is TRBV20-1, the J call TRBJ2-7; possibly TRBD1 or TRBD2 for D (7 bases each). Deletions cut 6 bases from V and 2 bases from J, with 17 bases between. CDR1 is DFQATT and CDR2 is SNEGSKA in the germline V gene (reference sequence). The CDR3 is 14 amino acids. CDR3 in DNA: TGCAGTGCAATCAGGGGGGGTAAAACCTACGAGCAGTACTTC. Amino acids: CSAIRGGKTYEQYF.

This clonotype appeared many times. The chain couples TRBV12-3 or TRBV12-4 to TRBJ2-7, with 11 bases that match TRBD2. The CDR3 runs 14 residues. Trimming at V came to 5 bases and at J to 3 bases, leaving 3 bases not matched to a gene. In DNA, the CDR3 is TGTGCCAGCAGTAGTAGCGGGGGGGTCTACGAGCAGTACTTC. Its protein is CASSSSGGVYEQYF.